The T cell receptor beta chain described here comes from a study of STAT3 mutations in large granular lymphocyte leukemia. Study-wide results and caveats: Treatment regimens differed across patients between samplings. A small but highly pathogenic clone may have been missed. Every T-LGLL patient had at least one immunodominant TCRbeta clonotype.

Average productive template count per sample was roughly 38,000. Generated by immunoSEQ multiplex PCR, the TCRdb table keeps only in-frame clones and is missing some. The data hold 30,000 to 40,000 clones, with around 87% observed a single time. This clone is a singleton in its sample. Its antigen is not identified. The J segment lost 6 bases and the V segment lost 5 bases, leaving 16 bases of the junction unmatched. This CDR3 is built from 17 residues. The germline V gene has CDR1 SGHVS and CDR2 FQNEAQ. Sequences were obtained from peripheral blood mononuclear cells. This sequence was found in a man aged 55 to 70 with T-cell large granular lymphocyte leukemia. Some clones in this sample may be carry-over from other donors' samples. The rearrangement uses TRBV7-8 and TRBJ2-7, with 10 bases matching TRBD2. The CDR3 is CASSPPAPGLASSEQYF. The CDR3, as DNA: TGTGCCAGCAGCCCGCCTGCCCCGGGACTAGCGTCGTCCGAGCAGTACTTC.